Sequencing of this T cell receptor beta chain was carried out in a study of blood T cells in healthy people across ages (dated by TCRdb to the mid-2010s). About the investigation overall: In model experiments, roughly one uniquely barcoded TCR beta cDNA molecule per two T cells was captured by template switching. The study measured age-related changes in TCR beta repertoire diversity using deep sequencing normalized with unique cDNA molecular identifiers. The donors were split into four age groups: young (average 16 years), middle-aged (about 40), aged (more than 60) and long-lived (about 74). To avoid experimental bias, donors of different ages were distributed randomly across sequencing lanes. Using the same blood draw, the study looked at two additional independent replicas of 1 million unique cDNA reads for two donors, one aged 18 to 29 and the other aged 80 or older.

There are 16 amino acids in the CDR3, from cysteine to phenylalanine inclusive. Left in the record is the CDR3 DNA by itself, 48 bases read in frame from the first base. Deletion took 0 bases off V and 8 bases off J, with a span of 17 bases between the germline ends. Reading the germline V gene gives CDR1 LGHNA and CDR2 YNFKEQ. Concerning this clonotype itself: The antigen it binds to is not known. No base-level quality is on record; no much larger clone is a single base apart.

Libraries were made using 5' RACE. Sequencing was carried out with an Illumina HiSeq 2500. The second PCR ran for roughly 7 to 12 cycles and used a J-beta primer mix along with a sample-barcoded 5' primer. Each TCR beta cDNA molecule received a unique molecular identifier from a template-switch 5' adaptor carrying 12 random nucleotides. Each sample yielded at least 2.5 million CDR3-containing paired-end reads. First-strand cDNA was synthesized from all RNA with the Mint cDNA synthesis kit, primed by a TRBC-specific oligonucleotide. Following uracil-DNA glycosylase treatment, a first 18-cycle PCR with universal primers M1SS and BC2_uni_R was performed on all cDNA. Regarding the original processing steps: Each sample was normalized by randomly selecting 1 million high-quality reads, each carrying a distinct molecular identifier. Reads sharing molecular identifiers were discarded rather than binned into consensus sequences. MiTCR, set to a Q25 quality threshold and the strictest error-elimination algorithm, was used for CDR3 identification, clonotype clustering and error correction. A nonparametric unseen species model with Euler transformation was used to estimate a lower bound on total TCR beta diversity. TCRdb passed the public sequencing reads through fastp at Q25 and MiXCR, retaining productive beta sequences. Each CDR3 protein gets just one entry, which takes the most common genes and DNA from the rows behind it. These V and J calls rely on TCRdb rather than the paper's analysis. Here the sample has 1.6 million or so distinct CDR3 sequences; around 36% occur a single time. Clones ranked in the top ten supply around 10% of the sample.

Summary of the overall study and its limitations: The CMV infection status of donors was not known, potentially confounding age-related changes in expanded clonotypes. Estimates of total diversity from one million sequenced T cells were regarded as lower bounds and underestimates. Compared with the aged group, the long-lived group had more naive CD4+ T cells, fewer expanded clones and increased TCR diversity, suggesting age selection. As age increased, observed TCR beta diversity per million T cells dropped in a roughly linear way, and a significant reduction was already evident by age about 40. There was a strong correlation between observed TCR beta diversity and the percentage of naive T cells measured by flow cytometry. Bulk unsorted PBMC profiling prevented conclusive comparison of naive and antigen-experienced compartments.

Systemically healthy Caucasian individuals from Russia, 35 to 50 in total and aged roughly 6 to 95 years, were included as donors. Around 10 milliliters of peripheral blood were drawn from each donor into EDTA-treated Vacutainer tubes. Ficoll-Paque density-gradient centrifugation was used to isolate PBMCs, with at least 6.5 million per sample. Trizol reagent was used to extract total RNA from the PBMCs, yielding at least 5.5 micrograms per sample. For every donor, an aliquot of PBMCs went through flow cytometry to measure the percentages of naive CD45RAhigh/CD27high T cells. The receptor was derived from a woman aged 25 to 39 in good health. The chain employs TRBV4-2 and TRBJ2-1, with TRBD1 tentatively as D gene (6 bases match). The sample was blood. The nucleotide sequence reads as follows: TGTGCCAGCAGCCAAGAGGGCCGGGCAGGGGTGGATGAGCAGTTCTTC. It specifies CASSQEGRAGVDEQFF.